Below are 8 T cell receptor beta chains sequenced from a single sample in a study of blood T cell repertoires in COVID-19. Assay: immunoSEQ multiplex PCR; the TCRdb copy retains only in-frame clones and omits some. The table includes 150,000 to 200,000 clones, about 90% detected once. The sequenced sample was PBMCs or T cells enriched from blood (not recorded which). Receptor source: a woman in her late teens or twenties who had recovered from COVID-19.

The CDR3 DNA sequence: TGTGCCAGCAGCTTGGGACAGTCCGGTCAGGAGACCCAGTACTTC. Encoded protein: CASSLGQSGQETQYF. The chain employs TRBV5-8 and TRBJ2-5; D is perhaps TRBD1 (5 bases). Trimming removed 0 bases from V and 5 bases from J, with 14 bases in between. The CDR3 length is 15 residues. Per germline, CDR1 SGHTS and CDR2 YDEGEE.

The chain employs TRBV3-1 (or the pseudogene TRBV3-2) and TRBJ2-1; 8 bases match TRBD1. Looked up from germline, CDR1 is LGHDT and CDR2 is YNNKEL (reference sequence). The ends lost 1 base at V and 12 bases at J; junction bases unmatched: 2. The CDR3 is 12 residues long. The CDR3 bases are TGTGCCAGCAGCCAAGCCGGGACAGGGCAGTTCTTC. Residues: CASSQAGTGQFF.

The chain has TRBV4-3 and TRBJ2-7, with 11 bases that match TRBD2. V gave up 4 bases and J gave up 2 bases; unmatched junction bases: 4. The CDR3 has 15 residues. Per germline, CDR1 LGHNA and CDR2 YSLEER. CDR3 sequence (DNA): TGCGCCAGCAGCCCAGCTAGCGGGGGGACCTACGAGCAGTACTTC. Translation gives CASSPASGGTYEQYF.

DNA of the CDR3: TGCAGCGCCTTGAGCGAAAAACTGTTTTTT. Its protein is CSALSEKLFF. V usage is TRBV29-1 and J usage is TRBJ1-4, with D hard to call. V lost 7 bases and J lost 8, with 8 bases in between. CDR3 length: 10 amino acids. The germline V gene has CDR1 SQVTM and CDR2 ANQGSEA.

This chain joins TRBV7-2 and TRBJ1-2, with 8 bases that match TRBD1. The CDR3 runs to 15 residues. V was clipped by 5 bases and J by 7 bases; unmatched bases: 12. In germline, CDR1 is SGHTA, CDR2 FQGNSA. The DNA of the CDR3 is TGTGCCAGCAGCCCCCGGGCAGGGGGCTCTGGTGGCTACACCTTC. It encodes CASSPRAGGSGGYTF.

This clone appeared a few times. The rearrangement uses TRBV19 and TRBJ1-5; no reliable D call. Deletions cut 9 bases from V and 5 bases from J, with 20 bases between. The CDR3 is 15 residues long. The germline gives CDR1 LNHDA, CDR2 SQIVND (reference sequence). The chain's CDR3 is CASSAIEGGDQPQHF. In DNA form, the CDR3 reads TGTGCCAGCTCGGCTATTGAGGGAGGCGATCAGCCCCAGCATTTT.

The V gene is TRBV20-1, the J gene TRBJ2-7; maybe TRBD2 (5 bases). CDR1 and CDR2 (germline): DFQATT, SNEGSKA (reference sequence). This CDR3 is built from 15 residues. The V end lost 3 bases, the J end lost 1 base, and 16 bases lay between the germline ends. CDR3 DNA: TGCAGTGCTAGTGCGGGTCTAGAGGCTTCCTACGAGCAGTACTTC. Encoded protein: CSASAGLEASYEQYF.

The rearrangement uses TRBV6-5 and TRBJ1-2, with D perhaps TRBD1 (6 bases). The V end lost 6 bases, the J end lost 5 bases, and 19 bases lay between the germline ends. Germline values: CDR1 MNHEY, CDR2 SVGAGI. This CDR3 is 15 amino acids long. This CDR3 reads CASSSIRQALYGYTF. CDR3 nucleotide sequence: TGTGCCAGCAGCTCAATCCGACAGGCACTATATGGCTACACCTTC.